This T cell receptor beta chain was retrieved from a study of technical replicates of blood from several donors. Clones were read by immunoSEQ multiplex PCR, and TCRdb kept only the in-frame ones, dropping some. The profile shows around 97,000 clones, 95% to 96% of them singletons. This clone showed up just a few times. The CDR3 loop spans 15 amino acids. The source is a human donor in good health. The sample comprised T cells isolated from PBMCs. This sequence joins TRBV1 and TRBJ1-5; the D segment call TRBD1 is taken from the table without a DNA check. TRBV1 constitutes a pseudogene. CDR3 sequence (DNA): TGCACCAGCAGCCACGGGCGGGACAGTCATCAGCCCCAGCATTTT. Translation gives CTSSHGRDSHQPQHF.